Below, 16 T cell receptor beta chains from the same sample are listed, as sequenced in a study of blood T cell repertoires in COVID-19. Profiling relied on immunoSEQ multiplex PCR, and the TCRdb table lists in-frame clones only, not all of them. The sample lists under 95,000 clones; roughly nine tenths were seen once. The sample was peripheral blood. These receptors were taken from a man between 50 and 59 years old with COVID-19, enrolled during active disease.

CDR3 DNA sequence: TGCGCCAGCAGCTTGGACGTTAGCTCCTACGAGCAGTACTTC. It codes for CASSLDVSSYEQYF. This sequence joins TRBV5-1 and TRBJ2-7; D is unresolved. Trimming stripped 0 bases from V and 0 bases from J, with 7 bases between. Germline lookup yields CDR1 SGHRS and CDR2 YFSETQ. The length of the CDR3 is 14 residues.

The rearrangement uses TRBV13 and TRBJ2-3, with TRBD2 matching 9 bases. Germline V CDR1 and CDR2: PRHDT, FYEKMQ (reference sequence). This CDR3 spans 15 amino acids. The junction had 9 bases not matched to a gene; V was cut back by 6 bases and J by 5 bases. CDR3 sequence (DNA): TGTGCCAGCAGTTCTCGGACTAGCGTGAGAGATACGCAGTATTTT. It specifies CASSSRTSVRDTQYF.

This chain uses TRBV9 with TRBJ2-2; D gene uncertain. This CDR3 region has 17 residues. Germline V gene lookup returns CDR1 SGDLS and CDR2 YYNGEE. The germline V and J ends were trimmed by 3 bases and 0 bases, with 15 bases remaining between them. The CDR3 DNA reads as TGTGCCAGCAGCGGGCGTCTGGCGGCCGCGAACACCGGGGAGCTGTTTTTT. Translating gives CASSGRLAAANTGELFF.

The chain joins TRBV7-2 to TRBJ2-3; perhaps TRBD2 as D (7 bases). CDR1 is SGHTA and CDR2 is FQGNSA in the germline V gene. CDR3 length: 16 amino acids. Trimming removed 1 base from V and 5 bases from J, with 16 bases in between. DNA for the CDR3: TGTGCCAGCAGCTTAGTAACCGCGGGGGCGGGAGATACGCAGTATTTT. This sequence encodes CASSLVTAGAGDTQYF.

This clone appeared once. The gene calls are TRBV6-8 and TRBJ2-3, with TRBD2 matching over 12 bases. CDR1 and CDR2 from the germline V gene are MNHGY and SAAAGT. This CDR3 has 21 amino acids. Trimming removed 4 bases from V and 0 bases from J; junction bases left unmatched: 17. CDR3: CASSWLAGGPNPDPSTDTQYF. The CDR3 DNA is TGTGCCAGCAGTTGGCTAGCGGGAGGGCCAAATCCGGACCCTAGCACAGATACGCAGTATTTT.

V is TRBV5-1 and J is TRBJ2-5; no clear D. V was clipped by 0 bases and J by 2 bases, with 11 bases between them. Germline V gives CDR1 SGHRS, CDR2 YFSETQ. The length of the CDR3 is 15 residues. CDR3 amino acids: CASSLGLLKQETQYF. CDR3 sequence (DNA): TGCGCCAGCAGCTTGGGACTTCTCAAGCAAGAGACCCAGTACTTC.

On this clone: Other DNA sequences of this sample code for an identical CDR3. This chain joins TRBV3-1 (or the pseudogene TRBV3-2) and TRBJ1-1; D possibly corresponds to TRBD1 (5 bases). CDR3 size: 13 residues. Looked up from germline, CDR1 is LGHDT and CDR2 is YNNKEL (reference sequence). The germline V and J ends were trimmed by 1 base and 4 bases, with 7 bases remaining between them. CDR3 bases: TGTGCCAGCAGCCAAGGGGGCGGCACTGAAGCTTTCTTT. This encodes CASSQGGGTEAFF.

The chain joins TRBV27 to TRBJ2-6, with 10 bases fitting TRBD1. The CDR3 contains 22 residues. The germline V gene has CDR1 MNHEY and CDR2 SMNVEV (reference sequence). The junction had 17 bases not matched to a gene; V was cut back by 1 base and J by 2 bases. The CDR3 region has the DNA TGTGCCAGCAGTTTATTCCCTGTTATCAGGGGACAGGGGTTGGCTGGGGCCAACGTCCTGACTTTC. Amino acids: CASSLFPVIRGQGLAGANVLTF.

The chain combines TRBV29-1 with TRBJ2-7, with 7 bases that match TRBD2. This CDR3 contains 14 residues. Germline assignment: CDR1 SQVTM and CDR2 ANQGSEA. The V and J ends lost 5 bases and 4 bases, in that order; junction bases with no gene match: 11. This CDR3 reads CSVRTTSDAYEQYF. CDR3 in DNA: TGCAGCGTTCGCACTACTAGCGACGCATACGAGCAGTACTTC.

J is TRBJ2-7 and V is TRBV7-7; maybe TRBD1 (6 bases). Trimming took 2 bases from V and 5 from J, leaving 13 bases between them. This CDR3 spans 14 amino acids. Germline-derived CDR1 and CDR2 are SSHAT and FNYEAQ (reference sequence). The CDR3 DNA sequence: TGTGCCAGCAGCTTAAGTCCCGGACAGAACGAGCAGTACTTC. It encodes CASSLSPGQNEQYF.

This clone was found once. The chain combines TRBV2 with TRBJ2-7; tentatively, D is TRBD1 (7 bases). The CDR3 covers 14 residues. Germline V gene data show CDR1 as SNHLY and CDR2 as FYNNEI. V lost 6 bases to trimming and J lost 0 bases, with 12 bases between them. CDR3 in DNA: TGTGCCAGCAGGGCGGGACAGAGCTCCTACGAGCAGTACGTC. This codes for CASRAGQSSYEQYV.

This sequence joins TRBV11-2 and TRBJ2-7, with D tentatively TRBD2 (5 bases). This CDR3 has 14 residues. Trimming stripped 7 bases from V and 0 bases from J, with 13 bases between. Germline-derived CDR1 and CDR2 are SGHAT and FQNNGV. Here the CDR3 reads CASTRGPDSYEQYV. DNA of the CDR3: TGTGCCAGCACCCGAGGGCCTGACTCCTACGAGCAGTACGTC.

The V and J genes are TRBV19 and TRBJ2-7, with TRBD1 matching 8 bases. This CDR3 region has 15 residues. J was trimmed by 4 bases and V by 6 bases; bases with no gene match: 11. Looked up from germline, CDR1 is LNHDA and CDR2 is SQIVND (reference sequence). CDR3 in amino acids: CASSNTLDRGYEQYF. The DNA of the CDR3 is TGTGCCAGTAGCAACACACTCGACAGGGGTTACGAGCAGTACTTC.

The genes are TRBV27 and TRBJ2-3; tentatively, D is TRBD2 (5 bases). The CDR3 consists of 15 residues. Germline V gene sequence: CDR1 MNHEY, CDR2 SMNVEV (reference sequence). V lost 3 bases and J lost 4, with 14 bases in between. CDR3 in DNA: TGTGCCAGCAGTTTCCTTCGGGAAGTCGCAGATACGCAGTATTTT. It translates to CASSFLREVADTQYF.

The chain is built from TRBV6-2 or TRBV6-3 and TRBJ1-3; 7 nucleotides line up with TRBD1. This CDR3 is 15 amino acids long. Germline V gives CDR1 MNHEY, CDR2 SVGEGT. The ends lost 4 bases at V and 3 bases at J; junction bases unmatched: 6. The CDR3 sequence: CASSFFDRDGNTIYF. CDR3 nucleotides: TGTGCCAGCAGTTTCTTCGACAGGGATGGAAACACCATATATTTT.

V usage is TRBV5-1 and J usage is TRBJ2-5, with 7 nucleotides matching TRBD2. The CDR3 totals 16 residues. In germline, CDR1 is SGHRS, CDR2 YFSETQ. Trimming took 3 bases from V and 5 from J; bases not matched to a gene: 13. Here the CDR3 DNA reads TGCGCCAGCAGCTCAAAGGGCGGACTAGAGACCGAGACCCAGTACTTC. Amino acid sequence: CASSSKGGLETETQYF.